What follows is one T cell receptor beta chain and its context. Its antigen target is currently unknown. The record has no base qualities; no much larger clone is one base away. The run used an Illumina NovaSeq 6000. Using 5'RACE with constant-segment primers, TCRalpha and TCRbeta cDNA libraries were constructed, with sample barcodes and unique molecular identifiers added in the process. RNA was extracted from every sample with Trizol reagent. The libraries were amplified in two PCR steps, and the second step added a second sample barcode and Illumina TruSeq adapters. The libraries were sequenced on an Illumina NovaSeq using 2 x 150 bp paired-end reads. On the study's bioinformatics: Demultiplexing of reads and collapsing into UMI-guided consensus sequences were performed with migec v1.2.7. With mixcr v2.1.11, UMI consensuses were aligned to TRA and TRB V and J templates and assembled into clonotypes. Clonotypes were classified as expanded or contracted when called significant by both edgeR and NoisET, with noise models trained on biological replicates. For edgeR calls, the cutoffs were a false discovery rate-adjusted p below 0.01 and a log2 fold-change threshold of 1. As an exploratory analysis of dynamics, max-normalized trajectories of the 1000 most abundant clonotypes were examined with PCA combined with hierarchical clustering. Each responding clone was given a CD4 or CD8 phenotype based on the CD4+ and CD8+ repertoires, which had been sequenced separately. TCRdb trimmed the raw reads at Q25, called clones with MiXCR and kept productive beta chains. For every CDR3 protein sequence, its rows merge into one entry that carries the most common genes and DNA. The V and J calls and clone size are TCRdb's, not the authors'. The sample has roughly 580,000 distinct CDR3 sequences on record, about a sixth of them singletons. Together, the top ten hold around 11% of the sample.

This entry comes from a study of T-cell memory formation after mild COVID-19 (dated by TCRdb to the early 2020s). Regarding the complete study: TCR sequence clusters from the two donors were largely donor specific. Two young, previously healthy adult volunteers made up the cohort, one male and one female. T-cell clones expanding and contracting after mild COVID-19 in a couple of donors were tracked by longitudinal TCRalpha and TCRbeta repertoire sequencing. What the work shows at the level of the full study, not this receptor alone: Some responding clones were detected in pre-infection memory, suggesting pre-existing cross-reactive memory T cells joined the SARS-CoV-2 response. Only a couple of mild cases were covered in the study, and larger cohorts including severe cases with pre-infection samples were considered necessary. The second-wave clones that peaked on day 37 were not confirmed to be SARS-CoV-2 specific. From day 15 to 85, contracting clones showed balanced CD4/CD8 phenotypes, whereas a second wave of clones that expanded from day 15 to 37 leaned towards CD4+. Contracting CD4+ clones appeared mostly in the CM and EM memory subsets, whereas CD8+ clones were enriched in EMRA.

Ficoll-Paque density gradient centrifugation was used to isolate PBMCs. Its CDR3 holds 11 amino acids, cysteine through phenylalanine. The only DNA kept is the CDR3, 33 bases in frame from the first base. V was cut back by 7 bases and J by 7 bases, leaving a gap of 11 bases between them. CDR1 is given as SQVTM and CDR2 as ANQGSEA, both from the germline V gene. The receptor chain draws on TRBV29-1 and TRBJ2-1; a confident D gene designation cannot be given. Sequencing input: PBMCs or a T cell subset sorted from them (not recorded which). This TCR was sampled from an adult woman who had mild COVID-19 (a few samples of this study predate the infection). The sample titles of this study are shuffled in the database, so cell type and time point are left out; the donor was told from shared clones. This receptor carries the CDR3 CSAQSRNEQFF. Read as DNA, the sequence is TGCAGCGCTCAATCTAGGAATGAGCAGTTCTTC.